A single sample gave rise to the 13 T cell receptor beta chains below, sequenced in a study of CD8 T cells in ankylosing spondylitis. TCRdb called the 5' RACE reads again in MiXCR, with one record for every CDR3 protein. This sample has under 150,000 distinct CDR3 sequences, with around 8.5% found just once. Sequencing used blood, either unsorted or a sorted T cell fraction (not recorded which). All receptors come from a male donor with ankylosing spondylitis or in good health (not recorded which).

As concerns this clonotype: A read error is possible here, since a much larger clone lies one base away. V usage is TRBV5-1 and J usage is TRBJ2-3; 9 bases match TRBD2. The V segment lost 3 bases and the J segment 0 bases; nucleotides outside the gene matches: 8. Germline assignment: CDR1 SGHRS and CDR2 YFSETQ. The length of the CDR3 is 17 residues. CDR3 protein: CASSWKTTSGSTDTQYF. The CDR3, as DNA: TGCGCCAGCAGCTGGAAAACGACTAGCGGAAGCACAGATACGCAGTATTTT.

At least ten counts were recorded for this clonotype. V is TRBV14 and J is TRBJ1-5; 8 bases map to TRBD1. Unmatched junction bases numbered 16, after V lost 0 bases and J lost 6 bases. This CDR3 comprises 19 residues. CDR1 is SGHDN, CDR2 FVKESK, per germline. The CDR3 reads CASSQDKGAGRGPIQPQHF. The CDR3 DNA reads TGTGCCAGCAGCCAAGATAAGGGTGCGGGCAGGGGGCCTATTCAGCCCCAGCATTTT. Variable domain in full (rest from reference TRBV14 and TRBJ1-5): EAGVTQFPSHSVIEKGQTVTLRCDPISGHDNLYWYRRVMGKEIKFLLHFVKESKQDESGMPNNRFLAERTGGTYSTLKVQPAELEDSGVYFCASSQDKGAGRGPIQPQHFGDGTRLSIL.

This clonotype occurred many times. The chain links TRBV7-2 to TRBJ2-3; TRBD2 matches at 12 bases. Germline CDR1 SGHTA, CDR2 FQGNSA. Germline trimming cut 7 bases from V and 5 bases from J; bases unmatched to any gene: 7. CDR3 length: 15 amino acids. The CDR3 DNA follows: TGTGCCAGCACCGACATGGGACTAGCGGGAGATACGCAGTATTTT. It is translated as CASTDMGLAGDTQYF.

This clonotype was counted ten times or more. The V gene is TRBV5-5, the J gene TRBJ1-5, with D tentatively TRBD1 (6 bases). The V and J ends lost 4 bases and 2 bases respectively, with 10 bases between them. Germline lookup yields CDR1 SGHKS and CDR2 YYEKEE (reference sequence). The CDR3 loop spans 14 amino acids. The CDR3 is CASSTQGGNQPQHF. The CDR3 DNA sequence: TGTGCCAGCAGCACACAGGGTGGCAATCAGCCCCAGCATTTT.

This clonotype was picked up a small number of times. The chain combines TRBV3-1 with TRBJ2-1, with D tentatively TRBD2 (6 bases). The CDR3 is 15 residues long. The germline V gene has CDR1 LGHDT and CDR2 YNNKEL (reference sequence). Trimming shortened V by 4 bases and J by 6 bases, and 16 bases separated the two germline ends. The CDR3 reads CASSPSDSGLNEQFF. As DNA, the CDR3 is TGTGCCAGCAGCCCATCCGATAGCGGTCTCAATGAGCAGTTCTTC.

Many counts were recorded for this clonotype. This sequence joins TRBV28 and TRBJ2-7; D possibly corresponds to TRBD1 (6 bases). V was shortened by 6 bases and J by 2 bases, with 23 bases between the two germline ends. The V gene's germline CDR1 is MDHEN and CDR2 SYDVKM. The CDR3 covers 17 residues. The CDR3 reads CASSTKIQGNFAYEQYF. The DNA of the CDR3 is TGTGCCAGCAGCACTAAAATACAGGGTAATTTTGCCTACGAGCAGTACTTC.

This chain joins TRBV27 and TRBJ2-7, with TRBD2 identical over 9 bases. The V gene end was trimmed by 4 bases and the J gene end by 6 bases; junction bases not matched to a gene: 13. The CDR3 is made up of 16 amino acids. Germline V CDR1 and CDR2: MNHEY, SMNVEV (reference sequence). CDR3 sequence reads: CASSYRRGTSSSEQYF. The CDR3 nucleotides are TGTGCCAGCAGTTATCGACGCGGGACTAGCTCTTCCGAGCAGTACTTC.

The chain uses TRBV20-1 and TRBJ2-5, with a tentative D call TRBD1 (5 bases). V lost 1 base, J lost 4 bases, and 16 bases lay in between. The CDR3 covers 15 residues. Looked up from germline, CDR1 is DFQATT and CDR2 is SNEGSKA (reference sequence). CDR3 DNA sequence: TGCAGTGCTAGAGTTTGGGGCCCCTGGGCAGAGACCCAGTACTTC. It yields the protein CSARVWGPWAETQYF.

This clonotype was recorded at least ten times. The V call is TRBV5-1, the J call TRBJ2-1, with D perhaps matching TRBD2 (6 bases). CDR1 and CDR2 (germline): SGHRS, YFSETQ. V was cut by 3 bases and J by 0 bases, with 10 bases left in between. This CDR3 contains 15 residues. CDR3 DNA: TGCGCCAGCAGCTCGGGGGAGAGCTCCTACAATGAGCAGTTCTTC. Protein product: CASSSGESSYNEQFF.

This clonotype was observed many times. The gene calls are TRBV29-1 and TRBJ2-7, with D tentatively TRBD2 (7 bases). Germline V gene data show CDR1 as SQVTM and CDR2 as ANQGSEA. V lost 7 bases and J 7 bases, leaving 20 bases between the germline ends. The CDR3 contains 13 residues. CDR3 loop: CSARGALGLEQYF. The CDR3 region has the DNA TGCAGCGCCCGGGGGGCTTTGGGGCTGGAGCAGTACTTC.

The CDR3 sequence: CASSRGTTQETQYF. CDR3 bases: TGTGCCAGCAGTCGGGGGACAACCCAAGAGACCCAGTACTTC. The genes are TRBV7-2 and TRBJ2-5; D might be TRBD1 or TRBD2, each matching 6 bases. With 6 bases removed from V and 1 base from J, the gap between germline ends came to 12 bases. CDR1 and CDR2 from the germline V gene are SGHTA and FQGNSA. This CDR3 is 14 amino acids long.

This clonotype was detected ten times or more. The V and J genes are TRBV6-2 or TRBV6-3 and TRBJ2-1; 7 bases match TRBD2. The V gene's germline CDR1 is MNHEY and CDR2 SVGEGT. V lost 6 bases to trimming and J lost 3 bases; unmatched junction nucleotides: 8. CDR3 length: 15 residues. Here the CDR3 reads CASSPPRGVYNEQFF. DNA of the CDR3: TGTGCCAGCAGCCCGCCTCGGGGGGTCTACAATGAGCAGTTCTTC.

The chain joins TRBV7-8 to TRBJ1-4, with D perhaps matching TRBD1 (5 bases). The germline V gene has CDR1 SGHVS and CDR2 FQNEAQ. The CDR3 consists of 16 residues. Between the trimmed V and J ends, which lost 5 bases and 8 bases, there was a span of 21 bases. The CDR3 loop reads CASSLTGGQAGEKLFF. The CDR3 DNA reads as TGTGCCAGCAGCCTCACTGGGGGTCAGGCCGGGGAAAAACTGTTTTTT. Based on the CDR3 plus reference TRBV7-8 and TRBJ1-4, the full variable domain is GAGVSQSPRYKVAKRGQDVALRCDPISGHVSLFWYQQALGQGPEFLTYFQNEAQLDKSGLPSDRFFAERPEGSVSTLKIQRTQQEDSAVYLCASSLTGGQAGEKLFFGSGTQLSVL.